The 14 T cell receptor beta chains below come from one sample, sequenced in a study of control samples from healthy donors and cancer patients. Data came from immunoSEQ multiplex PCR; TCRdb stores just in-frame clones and leaves some out. The data hold about 47,000 clones, with about 80% observed a single time. Sequenced: blood. These receptor sequences come from a man in his sixties or seventies in good health.

The chain uses TRBV5-4 and TRBJ2-1, with D possibly TRBD2 on 6 matching bases. V shed 4 bases and J shed 10 bases, with 15 bases lying between them. The germline V gene has CDR1 SGHNT and CDR2 YYREEE (reference sequence). This CDR3 contains 13 residues. The CDR3 sequence: CASSGGLSREQFF. CDR3 nucleotides: TGTGCCAGCAGCGGGGGACTTTCGAGGGAGCAGTTCTTC.

This clone was detected once. The rearrangement uses TRBV6-4 and TRBJ1-1; no reliable D call. There are 13 residues in the CDR3. V shed 5 bases and J shed 0 bases, with 7 bases lying between them. Germline V gives CDR1 MRHNA, CDR2 SNTAGT. The CDR3 DNA reads as TGTGCCAGCAGTCAACAGATGAACACTGAAGCTTTCTTT. It yields the protein CASSQQMNTEAFF.

The rearrangement links TRBV19 to TRBJ1-1; D is undetermined. V was pared by 10 bases and J by 0 bases, with 12 bases between. Germline V gives CDR1 LNHDA, CDR2 SQIVND (reference sequence). There are 13 residues in the CDR3. The CDR3 region is CATSRPMNTEAFF. DNA of the CDR3: TGTGCCACCAGTCGCCCCATGAACACTGAAGCTTTCTTT. The full variable domain, with the rest looked up from reference TRBV19 and TRBJ1-1, is DGGITQSPKYLFRKEGQNVTLSCEQNLNHDAMYWYRQDPGQGLRLIYYSQIVNDFQKGDIAEGYSVSREKKESFPLTVTSAQKNPTAFYLCATSRPMNTEAFFGQGTRLTVV.

In DNA, the CDR3 is TGTGCCAGCAGATGGATTGCGGACACCAGGTCTTGGTCACCCCTCCACTTT. Translation: CASRWIADTRSWSPLHF. The J gene is TRBJ1-6, the V gene TRBV28; tentatively, D is TRBD1 (5 bases). Trimming cost V 6 bases and J 10 bases, with 25 bases left between them. The CDR3 has 17 residues. Germline values: CDR1 MDHEN, CDR2 SYDVKM.

The chain couples TRBV5-5 to TRBJ2-5; TRBD2 aligns across 11 bases. Germline trimming cut 4 bases from V and 2 bases from J; bases unmatched to any gene: 16. The CDR3 covers 19 residues. Germline V gene lookup returns CDR1 SGHKS and CDR2 YYEKEE (reference sequence). Written as DNA, the CDR3 is TGTGCCAGCAGCCGATCTCCTAGCGGGAGGACCCTGAAACAAGAGACCCAGTACTTC. It yields the protein CASSRSPSGRTLKQETQYF.

For the CDR3, the DNA is TGTGCCAGCAAGACACAGGGCCCCTCCTACGAGCAGTACTTC. Protein: CASKTQGPSYEQYF. The chain links TRBV2 to TRBJ2-7, with D perhaps matching TRBD1 (6 bases). Trimming shortened V by 7 bases and J by 0 bases, and 13 bases separated the two germline ends. The CDR3 length is 14 residues. Germline lookup yields CDR1 SNHLY and CDR2 FYNNEI. Filled out from reference TRBV2 and TRBJ2-7, the complete variable domain reads EPEVTQTPSHQVTQMGQEVILRCVPISNHLYFYWYRQILGQKVEFLVSFYNNEISEKSEIFDDQFSVERPDGSNFTLKIRSTKLEDSAMYFCASKTQGPSYEQYFGPGTRLTVT.

This clone was recorded only once. The chain uses TRBV6-5 and TRBJ1-6, with 10 bases matching TRBD1. This CDR3 has 16 amino acids. CDR1 MNHEY and CDR2 SVGAGI come from the germline V gene. The V and J ends lost 2 bases and 10 bases, in that order; junction bases with no gene match: 8. CDR3 protein: CASSYTNPDRGSPLHF. The CDR3 coding sequence is TGTGCCAGCAGTTACACTAACCCGGACAGGGGGTCACCCCTCCACTTT.

The CDR3 reads CASSLAPRGRELFF. The CDR3 DNA is TGTGCCAGCAGTTTAGCTCCCCGGGGGCGGGAGCTGTTTTTT. The J gene is TRBJ2-2, the V gene TRBV28; D could derive from TRBD1 or TRBD2 (6 bases each). CDR1 MDHEN and CDR2 SYDVKM come from the germline V gene. Trimming took 2 bases from V and 9 from J, leaving 13 bases between them. CDR3 size: 14 residues.

The chain uses TRBV5-4 and TRBJ1-2; D remains ambiguous. Germline V CDR1 and CDR2: SGHNT, YYREEE (reference sequence). V gave up 0 bases and J gave up 7 bases, with 10 bases separating them. There are 13 residues in the CDR3. CDR3 coding DNA: TGTGCCAGCAGCTTGGTGTCAGCGCCTGGCTACACCTTC. Amino acid sequence: CASSLVSAPGYTF.

The V call is TRBV19, the J call TRBJ2-3, with D maybe TRBD2 (6 bases). CDR1 and CDR2 from the germline V gene are LNHDA and SQIVND (reference sequence). The length of the CDR3 is 14 residues. Between the trimmed V and J ends, which lost 7 bases and 2 bases, there was a span of 13 bases. The CDR3 DNA sequence: TGTGCCAGTACACGGGGGATGGTCACAGATACGCAGTATTTT. Translating it yields CASTRGMVTDTQYF.

V usage is TRBV5-4 and J usage is TRBJ2-7, with 7 nucleotides matching TRBD2. Germline V CDR1 and CDR2: SGHNT, YYREEE (reference sequence). The CDR3 covers 15 residues. Trimming took 0 bases from V and 2 from J; bases not matched to a gene: 5. The CDR3 nucleotides are TGTGCCAGCAGCTTGGGGGGACTACTAGCCTACGAGCAGTACTTC. This sequence encodes CASSLGGLLAYEQYF.

Here the CDR3 reads CASSFGASNTEAFF. Written as DNA, the CDR3 is TGTGCCAGCAGCTTTGGGGCATCGAACACTGAAGCTTTCTTT. V and J are TRBV11-2 and TRBJ1-1; D is possibly TRBD1 (5 bases). Deletions cut 3 bases from V and 1 base from J, with 9 bases between. The CDR3 length is 14 residues. Germline CDR1 is SGHAT and CDR2 is FQNNGV.

The gene calls are TRBV2 and TRBJ1-2; D may be TRBD1 (6 bases). V dropped 4 bases and J dropped 6 bases, with 15 bases sitting between them. CDR3 length equals 14 residues. CDR1 and CDR2 (germline): SNHLY, FYNNEI. CDR3 loop: CASSAIRGGDGYTF. Written as DNA, the CDR3 is TGTGCCAGCAGTGCGATTCGGGGGGGCGATGGCTACACCTTC.

The table lists this clone with a few counts. This chain uses TRBV11-3 with TRBJ2-5; 10 bases map to TRBD2. The germline V gene encodes CDR1 SGHNT and CDR2 YENEEA. The J segment lost 3 bases and the V segment lost 7 bases, leaving 17 bases of the junction unmatched. The CDR3 sequence is 18 residues long. CDR3 nucleotides: TGTGCCAGCACCCGTGGGGGGGCTAGCGGGAGCCAGGAAGAGACCCAGTACTTC. This translates into CASTRGGASGSQEETQYF.